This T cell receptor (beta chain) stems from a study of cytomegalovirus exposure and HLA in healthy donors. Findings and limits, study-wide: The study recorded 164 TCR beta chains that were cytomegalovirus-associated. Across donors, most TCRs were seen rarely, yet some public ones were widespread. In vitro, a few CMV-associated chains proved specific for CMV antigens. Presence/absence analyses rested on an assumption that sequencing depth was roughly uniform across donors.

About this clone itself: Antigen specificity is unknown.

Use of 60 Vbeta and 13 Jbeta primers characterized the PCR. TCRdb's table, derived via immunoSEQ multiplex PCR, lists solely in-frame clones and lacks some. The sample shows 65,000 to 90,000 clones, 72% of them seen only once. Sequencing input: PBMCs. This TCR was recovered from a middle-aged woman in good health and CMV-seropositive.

The CDR3 here is CASSLGGGAPYEQYF. The CDR3 DNA follows: TGTGCCAGCAGCTTAGGTGGGGGGGCCCCCTACGAGCAGTACTTC. This rearrangement joins TRBV7-9 to TRBJ2-7, with D possibly TRBD2 on 7 matching bases. Trimming stripped 1 base from V and 2 bases from J, with 12 bases between. The germline V gene has CDR1 SEHNR and CDR2 FQNEAQ (reference sequence). The CDR3 spans 15 residues.